What follows are 8 T cell receptor beta chains derived from one specimen sequenced in a study of cytomegalovirus exposure and HLA in healthy donors (dated by TCRdb to the late 2010s). To prepare the library, the immunoSEQ multiplex PCR assay was applied. TCRdb limited this immuneACCESS table to in-frame rearrangements with V and J called. A share of clones is missing; checked studies link under half to unresolved V genes, and the rest is unexplained. The sample data list roughly 150,000 clones, and 85% of these were observed just once. The ten largest clones add up to around 2% of the sample. The sequencing input was PBMCs. These TCRs come from a man in his thirties or forties in good health and CMV-seropositive.

This clone was recorded only once. The chain combines TRBV11-2 with TRBJ1-1; 11 nucleotides line up with TRBD1. The length of the CDR3 is 15 residues. The V and J ends lost 1 base and 4 bases, in that order; junction bases with no gene match: 2. CDR1 and CDR2 from the germline V gene are SGHAT and FQNNGV. The CDR3 bases are TGTGCCAGCAGCTTAGGGGGGACAGGGGGCACTGAAGCTTTCTTT. Protein: CASSLGGTGGTEAFF. The whole variable domain, remainder taken from reference TRBV11-2 and TRBJ1-1, is EAGVAQSPRYKIIEKRQSVAFWCNPISGHATLYWYQQILGQGPKLLIQFQNNGVVDDSQLPKDRFSAERLKGVDSTLKIQPAKLEDSAVYLCASSLGGTGGTEAFFGQGTRLTVV.

J is TRBJ2-1 and V is TRBV5-1, with D possibly TRBD1 on 5 matching bases. The V gene's germline CDR1 is SGHRS and CDR2 YFSETQ. The V and J ends lost 0 bases and 4 bases respectively, with 11 bases between them. CDR3 length equals 15 residues. CDR3 amino acids: CASSLAQGFYNEQFF. The CDR3 bases are TGCGCCAGCAGCTTGGCCCAGGGTTTTTACAATGAGCAGTTCTTC.

The CDR3 loop is CASRVSGVLNTEAFF. DNA of the CDR3: TGCGCCAGCAGAGTCTCAGGGGTATTGAACACTGAAGCTTTCTTT. This chain uses TRBV4-3 with TRBJ1-1, with a possible D match to TRBD1 (6 bases). The CDR3 has 15 amino acids. Germline V lookup: CDR1 LGHNA, CDR2 YSLEER. V lost 6 bases and J 0 bases, leaving 14 bases between the germline ends.

The chain uses TRBV10-3 and TRBJ2-2; 12 nucleotides align to TRBD2. Germline V gene sequence: CDR1 ENHRY, CDR2 SYGVKD. The CDR3 runs to 14 residues. V was clipped by 8 bases and J by 5 bases; unmatched bases: 3. The DNA for the CDR3 is TGTGCCATCGGACTAGCGGGGAGGACCGGGGAGCTGTTTTTT. This codes for CAIGLAGRTGELFF.

CDR3 sequence reads: CASSLGSQAPVTAQYF. The CDR3 nucleotides read TGCGCCAGCAGCTTGGGGTCGCAGGCCCCAGTAACGGCCCAGTACTTC. J is TRBJ2-5 and V is TRBV5-1, with D uncertain. Germline assignment: CDR1 SGHRS and CDR2 YFSETQ. The CDR3 sequence is 16 residues long. Trimming pared 0 bases from V and 9 bases from J, leaving 21 bases between.

The V and J genes are TRBV4-3 and TRBJ2-5; 7 bases map to TRBD1. CDR1 is LGHNA, CDR2 YSLEER, per germline. The V segment lost 1 base and the J segment 3 bases; nucleotides outside the gene matches: 2. This CDR3 region has 14 residues. The CDR3 region is CASSQGGTEETQYF. DNA of the CDR3: TGCGCCAGCAGCCAAGGTGGGACAGAAGAGACCCAGTACTTC.

CDR3 loop: CASSLANSGANVLTF. Written as DNA, the CDR3 is TGCGCCAGCAGCTTGGCAAACTCTGGGGCCAACGTCCTGACTTTC. The chain links TRBV5-1 to TRBJ2-6; D unresolved. Germline V gives CDR1 SGHRS, CDR2 YFSETQ. Trimming shortened V by 0 bases and J by 0 bases, and 4 bases separated the two germline ends. The CDR3 length is 15 residues. The full variable domain, completed using reference TRBV5-1 and TRBJ2-6, is KAGVTQTPRYLIKTRGQQVTLSCSPISGHRSVSWYQQTPGQGLQFLFEYFSETQRNKGNFPGRFSGRQFSNSRSEMNVSTLELGDSALYLCASSLANSGANVLTFGAGSRLTVL.

The chain links TRBV6-5 to TRBJ1-2; unclear D gene. Germline values: CDR1 MNHEY, CDR2 SVGAGI. The CDR3 length is 13 residues. V was clipped by 3 bases and J by 8 bases, with 13 bases between them. The CDR3 sequence is CASSYNYEGGYTF. The CDR3 bases are TGTGCCAGCAGTTATAACTACGAGGGCGGCTACACCTTC.